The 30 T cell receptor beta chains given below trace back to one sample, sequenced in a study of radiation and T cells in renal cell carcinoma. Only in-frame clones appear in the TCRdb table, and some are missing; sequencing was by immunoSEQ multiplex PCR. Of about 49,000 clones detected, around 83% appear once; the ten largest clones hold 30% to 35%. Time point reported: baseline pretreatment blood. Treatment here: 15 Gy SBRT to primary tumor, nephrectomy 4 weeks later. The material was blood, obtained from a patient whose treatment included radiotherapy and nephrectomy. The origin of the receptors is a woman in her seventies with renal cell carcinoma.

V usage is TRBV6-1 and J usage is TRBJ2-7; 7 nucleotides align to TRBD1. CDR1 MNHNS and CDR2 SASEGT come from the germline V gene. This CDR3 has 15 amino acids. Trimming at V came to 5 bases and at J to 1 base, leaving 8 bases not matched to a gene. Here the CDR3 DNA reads TGTGCCAGCAGTACCGACAGGGTGGGGTCCTACGAGCAGTACTTC. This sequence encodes CASSTDRVGSYEQYF.

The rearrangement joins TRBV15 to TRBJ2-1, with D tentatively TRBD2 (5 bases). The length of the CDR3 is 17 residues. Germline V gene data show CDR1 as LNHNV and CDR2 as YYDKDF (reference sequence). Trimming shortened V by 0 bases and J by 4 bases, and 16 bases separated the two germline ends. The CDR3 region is CATSRESWASRYNEQFF. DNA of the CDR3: TGTGCCACCAGCAGAGAGAGTTGGGCTAGCCGGTACAATGAGCAGTTCTTC.

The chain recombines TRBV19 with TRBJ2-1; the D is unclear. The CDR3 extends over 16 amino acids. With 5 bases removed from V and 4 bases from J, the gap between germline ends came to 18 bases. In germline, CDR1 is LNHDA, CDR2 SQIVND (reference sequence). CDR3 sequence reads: CASSLDGSVYYNEQFF. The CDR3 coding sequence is TGTGCCAGTAGTCTGGATGGCAGTGTCTATTACAATGAGCAGTTCTTC.

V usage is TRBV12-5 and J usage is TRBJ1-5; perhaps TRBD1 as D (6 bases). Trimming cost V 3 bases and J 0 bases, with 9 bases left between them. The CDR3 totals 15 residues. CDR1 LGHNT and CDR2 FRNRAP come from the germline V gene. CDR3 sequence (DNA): TGTGCTAGTGGTTTAGGGGGTTATAGCAATCAGCCCCAGCATTTT. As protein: CASGLGGYSNQPQHF.

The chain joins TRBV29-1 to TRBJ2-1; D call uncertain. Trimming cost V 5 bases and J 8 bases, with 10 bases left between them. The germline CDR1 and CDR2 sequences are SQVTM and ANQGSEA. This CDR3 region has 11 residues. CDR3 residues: CSVIRADEQFF. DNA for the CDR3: TGCAGCGTTATAAGGGCTGATGAGCAGTTCTTC.

CDR3 sequence (DNA): TGTGCCAGCAGCTCATACACTGAAGCTTTCTTT. Translation: CASSSYTEAFF. The rearrangement joins TRBV11-2 to TRBJ1-1; D call uncertain. The CDR3 has 11 residues. Germline-derived CDR1 and CDR2 are SGHAT and FQNNGV. V was trimmed by 4 bases and J by 3 bases, leaving 3 bases between them. Complete variable domain (other parts from reference TRBV11-2 and TRBJ1-1): EAGVAQSPRYKIIEKRQSVAFWCNPISGHATLYWYQQILGQGPKLLIQFQNNGVVDDSQLPKDRFSAERLKGVDSTLKIQPAKLEDSAVYLCASSSYTEAFFGQGTRLTVV.

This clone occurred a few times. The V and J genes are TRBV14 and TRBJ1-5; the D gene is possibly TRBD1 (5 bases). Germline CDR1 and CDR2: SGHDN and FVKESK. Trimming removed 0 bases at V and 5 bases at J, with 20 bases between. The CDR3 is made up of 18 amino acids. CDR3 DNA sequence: TGTGCCAGCAGCCAAGAGGGGGGTAGGACCTTACCCCATCAGCCCCAGCATTTT. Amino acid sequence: CASSQEGGRTLPHQPQHF.

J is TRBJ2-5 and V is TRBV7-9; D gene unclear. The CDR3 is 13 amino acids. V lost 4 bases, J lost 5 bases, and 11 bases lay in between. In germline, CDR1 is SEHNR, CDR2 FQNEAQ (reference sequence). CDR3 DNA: TGTGCCAGCAGCTCCCGGCCCCCCGAGACCCAGTACTTC. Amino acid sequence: CASSSRPPETQYF.

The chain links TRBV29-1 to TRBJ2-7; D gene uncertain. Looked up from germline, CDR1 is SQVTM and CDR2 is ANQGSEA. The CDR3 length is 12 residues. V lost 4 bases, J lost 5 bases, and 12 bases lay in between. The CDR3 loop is CSVAQVSNEQYF. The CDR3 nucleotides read TGCAGCGTTGCCCAGGTTTCGAACGAGCAGTACTTC.

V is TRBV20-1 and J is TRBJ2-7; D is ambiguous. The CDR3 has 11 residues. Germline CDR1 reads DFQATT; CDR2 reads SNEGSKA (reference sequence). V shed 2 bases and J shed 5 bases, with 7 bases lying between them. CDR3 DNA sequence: TGCAGTGCTAGACCTGACGACGAGCAGTACTTC. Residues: CSARPDDEQYF.

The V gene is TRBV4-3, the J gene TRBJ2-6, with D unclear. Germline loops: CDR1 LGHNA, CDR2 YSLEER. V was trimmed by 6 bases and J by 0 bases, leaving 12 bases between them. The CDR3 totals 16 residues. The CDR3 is CASSPGLTSGANVLTF. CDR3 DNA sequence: TGCGCCAGCAGTCCCGGGCTCACCTCTGGGGCCAACGTCCTGACTTTC.

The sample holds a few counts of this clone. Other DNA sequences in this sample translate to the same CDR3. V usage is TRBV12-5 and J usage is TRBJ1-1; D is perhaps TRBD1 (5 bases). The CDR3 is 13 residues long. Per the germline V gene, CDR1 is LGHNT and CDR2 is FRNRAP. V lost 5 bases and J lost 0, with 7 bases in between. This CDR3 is CASGPGLNTEAFF. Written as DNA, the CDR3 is TGTGCTAGTGGTCCAGGGTTGAACACTGAAGCTTTCTTT.

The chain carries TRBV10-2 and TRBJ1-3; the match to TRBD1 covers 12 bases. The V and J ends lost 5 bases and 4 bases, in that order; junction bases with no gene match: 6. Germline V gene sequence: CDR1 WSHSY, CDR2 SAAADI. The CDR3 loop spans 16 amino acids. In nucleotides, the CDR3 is TGCGCCAGCAGTCCGGGACAGGGGGCAAAAGGAAACACCATATATTTT. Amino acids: CASSPGQGAKGNTIYF.

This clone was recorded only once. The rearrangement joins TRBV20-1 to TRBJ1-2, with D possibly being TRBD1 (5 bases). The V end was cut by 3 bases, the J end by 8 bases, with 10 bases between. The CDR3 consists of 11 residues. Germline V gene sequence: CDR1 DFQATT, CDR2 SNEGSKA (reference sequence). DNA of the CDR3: TGCAGTGCTAGGGACGGGGACGGCTACACCTTC. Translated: CSARDGDGYTF.

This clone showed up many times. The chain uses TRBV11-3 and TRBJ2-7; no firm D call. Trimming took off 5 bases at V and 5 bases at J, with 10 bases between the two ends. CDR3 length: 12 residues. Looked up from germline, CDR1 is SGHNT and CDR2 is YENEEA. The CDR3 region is CASSGRSDEQYF. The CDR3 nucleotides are TGTGCCAGCAGCGGACGGAGCGACGAGCAGTACTTC.

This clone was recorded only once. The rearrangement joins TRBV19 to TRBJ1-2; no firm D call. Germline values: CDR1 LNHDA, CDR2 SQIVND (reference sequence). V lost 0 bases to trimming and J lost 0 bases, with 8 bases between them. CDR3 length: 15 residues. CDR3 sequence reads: CASSIDLNANYGYTF. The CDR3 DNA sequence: TGTGCCAGTAGTATAGATCTGAACGCTAACTATGGCTACACCTTC.

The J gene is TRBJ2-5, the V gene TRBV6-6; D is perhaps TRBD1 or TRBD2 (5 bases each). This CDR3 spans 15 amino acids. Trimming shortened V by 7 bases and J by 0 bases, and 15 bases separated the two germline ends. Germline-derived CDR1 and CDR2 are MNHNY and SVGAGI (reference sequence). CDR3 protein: CASTRPEGYQETQYF. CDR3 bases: TGTGCCAGCACTAGACCTGAGGGGTACCAAGAGACCCAGTACTTC.

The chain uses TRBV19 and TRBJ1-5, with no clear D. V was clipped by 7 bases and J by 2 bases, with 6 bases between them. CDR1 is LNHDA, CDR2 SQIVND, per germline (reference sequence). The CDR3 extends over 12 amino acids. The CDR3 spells CASNRGNQPQHF. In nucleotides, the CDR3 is TGTGCCAGTAATAGGGGCAATCAGCCCCAGCATTTT.

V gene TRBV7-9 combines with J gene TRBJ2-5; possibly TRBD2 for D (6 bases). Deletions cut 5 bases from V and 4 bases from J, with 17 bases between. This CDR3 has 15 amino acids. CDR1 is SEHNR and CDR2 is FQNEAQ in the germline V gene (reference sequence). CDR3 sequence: CASSPLGRGRETQYF. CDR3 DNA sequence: TGTGCCAGCAGCCCCCTCGGGCGGGGTCGAGAGACCCAGTACTTC.

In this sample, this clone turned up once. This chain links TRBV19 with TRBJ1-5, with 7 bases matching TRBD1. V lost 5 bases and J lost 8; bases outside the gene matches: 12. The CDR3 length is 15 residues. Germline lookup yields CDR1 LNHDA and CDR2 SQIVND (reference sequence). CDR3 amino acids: CASSWDSRAGKPQHF. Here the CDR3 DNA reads TGTGCCAGTAGTTGGGACAGCCGAGCAGGGAAGCCCCAGCATTTT.

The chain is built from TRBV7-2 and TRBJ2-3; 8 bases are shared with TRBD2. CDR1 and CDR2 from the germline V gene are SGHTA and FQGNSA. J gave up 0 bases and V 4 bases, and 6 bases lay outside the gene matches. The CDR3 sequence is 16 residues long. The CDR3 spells CASSSRGGGSTDTQYF. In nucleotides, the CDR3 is TGTGCCAGCAGCTCCCGCGGCGGGGGGAGCACAGATACGCAGTATTTT. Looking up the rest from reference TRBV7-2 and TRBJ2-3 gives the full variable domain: GAGVSQSPSNKVTEKGKDVELRCDPISGHTALYWYRQSLGQGLEFLIYFQGNSAPDKSGLPSDRFSAERTGGSVSTLTIQRTQQEDSAVYLCASSSRGGGSTDTQYFGPGTRLTVL.

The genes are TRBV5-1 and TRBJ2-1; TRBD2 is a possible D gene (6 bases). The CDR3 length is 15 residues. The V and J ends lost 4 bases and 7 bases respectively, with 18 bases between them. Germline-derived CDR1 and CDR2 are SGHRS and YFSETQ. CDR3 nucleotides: TGCGCCAGCAGCGAAGGGAGGTTATTGGAAAATGAGCAGTTCTTC. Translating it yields CASSEGRLLENEQFF.

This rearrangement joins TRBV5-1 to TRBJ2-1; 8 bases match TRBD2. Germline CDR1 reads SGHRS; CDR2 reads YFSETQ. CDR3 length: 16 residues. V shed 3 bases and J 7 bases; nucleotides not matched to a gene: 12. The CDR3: CASSSTGIRGGNEQFF. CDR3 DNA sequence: TGCGCCAGCAGCTCGACCGGAATCCGGGGGGGGAATGAGCAGTTCTTC.

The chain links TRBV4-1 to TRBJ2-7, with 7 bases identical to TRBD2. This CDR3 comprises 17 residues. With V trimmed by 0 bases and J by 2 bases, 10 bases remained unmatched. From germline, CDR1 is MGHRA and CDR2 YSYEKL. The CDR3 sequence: CASSQEHWAGETYEQYF. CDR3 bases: TGCGCCAGCAGCCAAGAACATTGGGCGGGGGAGACCTACGAGCAGTACTTC.

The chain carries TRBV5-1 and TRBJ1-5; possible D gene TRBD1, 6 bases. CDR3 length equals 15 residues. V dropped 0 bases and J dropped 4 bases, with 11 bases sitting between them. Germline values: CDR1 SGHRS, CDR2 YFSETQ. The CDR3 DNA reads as TGCGCCAGCAGCTTGGCCGGGGGACATAATCAGCCCCAGCATTTT. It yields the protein CASSLAGGHNQPQHF. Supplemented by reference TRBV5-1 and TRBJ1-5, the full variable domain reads KAGVTQTPRYLIKTRGQQVTLSCSPISGHRSVSWYQQTPGQGLQFLFEYFSETQRNKGNFPGRFSGRQFSNSRSEMNVSTLELGDSALYLCASSLAGGHNQPQHFGDGTRLSIL.

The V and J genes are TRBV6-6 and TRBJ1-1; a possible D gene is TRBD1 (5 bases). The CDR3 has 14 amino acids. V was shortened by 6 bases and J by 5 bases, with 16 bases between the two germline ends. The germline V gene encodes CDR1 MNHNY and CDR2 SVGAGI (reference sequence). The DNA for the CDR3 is TGTGCCAGCAGCCGGGGCCGGGGTGGGACTGAAGCTTTCTTT. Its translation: CASSRGRGGTEAFF.

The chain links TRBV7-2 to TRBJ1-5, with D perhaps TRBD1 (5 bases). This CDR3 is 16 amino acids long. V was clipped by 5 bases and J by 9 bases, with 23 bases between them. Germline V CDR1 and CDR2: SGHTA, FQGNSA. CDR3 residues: CASSARGGDAIGPQHF. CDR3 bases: TGTGCCAGCAGCGCAAGGGGAGGGGACGCCATAGGGCCCCAGCATTTT.

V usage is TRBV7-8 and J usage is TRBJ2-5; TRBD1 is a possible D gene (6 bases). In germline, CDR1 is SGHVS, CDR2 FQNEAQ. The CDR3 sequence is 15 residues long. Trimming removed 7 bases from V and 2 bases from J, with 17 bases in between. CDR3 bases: TGTGCCAGCACCCTAGCAGGGGTTAGTCAAGAGACCCAGTACTTC. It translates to CASTLAGVSQETQYF.

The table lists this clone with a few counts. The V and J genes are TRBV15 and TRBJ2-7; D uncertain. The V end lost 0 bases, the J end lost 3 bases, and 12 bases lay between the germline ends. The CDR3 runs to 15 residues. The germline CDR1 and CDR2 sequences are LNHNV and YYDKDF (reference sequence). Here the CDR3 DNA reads TGTGCCACCAGCAGAGATGCACAGCTAAACTACGAGCAGTACTTC. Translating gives CATSRDAQLNYEQYF.

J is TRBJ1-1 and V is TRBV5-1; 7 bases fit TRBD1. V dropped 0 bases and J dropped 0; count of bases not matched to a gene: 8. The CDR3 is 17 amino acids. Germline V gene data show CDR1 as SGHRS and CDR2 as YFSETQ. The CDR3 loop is CASSLGDLGQLNTEAFF. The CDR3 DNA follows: TGCGCCAGCAGCTTGGGGGATTTGGGACAGTTGAACACTGAAGCTTTCTTT.